Listed below are T cell receptor beta chains from one sample, sequenced in a study of Graves' ophthalmopathy and Graves' hyperthyroidism. TCRdb re-called the multiplex PCR reads through MiXCR, storing one row per CDR3 protein. The data hold over 500,000 distinct CDR3 sequences, with about 20% observed a single time. The sample was peripheral blood. The receptors shown here come from a woman aged 18-35 years with stable Graves' hyperthyroidism. Some clones in this sample may be carry-over from other donors' samples. The CDR3 runs from the conserved cysteine through the conserved F or W. The D gene is left open where the match is weak. Some rows have no size entry. The others give once, few or many, or a class for an expanded clone.

size	D	V	J	CDR3	DNA
many	-	TRBV6-1	TRBJ1-6	CATLRGPPSSYNSPLHF	TGTGCCACCCTAAGGGGACCGCCGAGCTCCTATAATTCACCCCTCCACTTT
many	TRBD2	TRBV19	TRBJ2-2	CASSPLAGAATGELFF	TGTGCCAGTAGTCCCTTAGCGGGAGCCGCCACCGGGGAGCTGTTTTTT
few	-	TRBV28	TRBJ1-6	CASSTPRARNSPLHF	TGTGCCAGCAGTACGCCACGGGCCAGGAATTCACCCCTCCACTTT
-	-	TRBV11-2	TRBJ2-2	CASSFPRAGGELFF	TGTGCCAGCAGCTTCCCACGCGCTGGCGGGGAGCTGTTTTTT
many	TRBD1	TRBV12-3/TRBV12-4	TRBJ1-1	CASSKTGPNTEAFF	TGTGCCAGCAGTAAGACAGGGCCGAACACTGAAGCTTTCTTT
many	TRBD1	TRBV11-2	TRBJ2-7	CASSTRTGANEQYF	TGTGCCAGCAGCACCAGGACAGGGGCCAACGAGCAGTACTTC
many	-	TRBV5-1	TRBJ2-2	CASSFWEDNTGELFF	TGCGCCAGCAGCTTTTGGGAGGACAACACCGGGGAGCTGTTTTTT
-	TRBD1	TRBV18	TRBJ1-2	CASSPESRDRGKNGYTF	TGTGCCAGCTCACCGGAGTCGAGGGACAGGGGTAAAAACGGCTACACCTTC
many	TRBD2	TRBV5-1	TRBJ2-2	CASKVAGEDTGELFF	TGCGCCAGCAAGGTAGCGGGAGAAGACACCGGGGAGCTGTTTTTT
many	-	TRBV7-3	TRBJ1-2	CASSLLAGLNYGYTF	TGTGCCAGCAGCTTATTGGCCGGGCTTAACTATGGCTACACCTTC
-	-	TRBV19	TRBJ1-1	CASSMPGTGNTEAFF	TGTGCCAGTAGTATGCCCGGGACGGGGAACACTGAAGCTTTCTTT
many	TRBD1	TRBV14	TRBJ2-7	CASSQGPGTVSGQYF	TGTGCCAGCAGCCAAGGTCCCGGGACAGTTTCGGGGCAGTACTTC
many	TRBD2	TRBV29-1	TRBJ2-7	CSVVGLAAYEQYF	TGCAGCGTTGTGGGACTAGCGGCCTACGAGCAGTACTTC
many	-	TRBV7-2	TRBJ1-2	CASSLKVTANYGYTF	TGTGCCAGCAGCTTGAAGGTGACGGCTAACTATGGCTACACCTTC
many	-	TRBV2	TRBJ1-2	CASRFSTSVGYTF	TGTGCCAGCAGATTCTCGACTTCGGTTGGCTACACCTTC
few	-	TRBV2	TRBJ1-6	CASNRDFNSHLHF	TGTGCCAGCAATAGGGACTTCAATTCACACCTCCACTTT
many	-	TRBV6-2/TRBV6-3	TRBJ1-5	CASSYSGGKNQPQHF	TGTGCCAGCAGTTACTCGGGAGGTAAGAATCAGCCCCAGCATTTT
-	-	TRBV29-1	TRBJ1-2	CSVPERGLHGYTF	TGCAGCGTCCCAGAGAGGGGTCTACATGGCTACACCTTC
many	-	TRBV20-1	TRBJ1-1	CSARSRNPRGTEAFF	TGCAGTGCTAGGTCAAGGAACCCCAGGGGCACTGAAGCTTTCTTT
many	-	TRBV25-1	TRBJ1-1	CASSEGRGQNTEAFF	TGTGCCAGCAGTGAAGGGAGAGGGCAGAACACTGAAGCTTTCTTT
many	TRBD2	TRBV12-3/TRBV12-4	TRBJ2-5	CASSLRLAGLTGETQYF	TGTGCCAGCAGTTTACGGCTAGCGGGGCTCACCGGGGAGACCCAGTACTTC
many	TRBD1	TRBV11-2	TRBJ1-1	CASSFDRGLGTEAFF	TGTGCCAGCAGCTTCGACAGGGGCCTCGGCACTGAAGCTTTCTTT
many	-	TRBV6-2/TRBV6-3	TRBJ1-2	CASSPRAGNYGYTF	TGTGCCAGCAGCCCCCGCGCAGGGAACTATGGCTACACCTTC
many	TRBD1	TRBV30	TRBJ1-1	CAWCPGTANTEAFF	TGTGCCTGGTGCCCCGGGACAGCGAACACTGAAGCTTTCTTT
many	-	TRBV12-3/TRBV12-4	TRBJ2-2	CASKLRAAPTGELFF	TGTGCCAGCAAACTCCGGGCGGCACCCACCGGGGAGCTGTTTTTT
-	TRBD1	TRBV2	TRBJ1-6	CASSGQGASPLHF	TGTGCCAGCAGTGGTCAGGGGGCTTCACCCCTCCACTTT
many	-	TRBV19	TRBJ1-3	CASSILGGHSGNTIYF	TGTGCCAGTAGTATTCTTGGCGGACACTCTGGAAACACCATATATTTT
many	TRBD1	TRBV12-3/TRBV12-4	TRBJ1-1	CASTRAGQSEAFF	TGTGCCAGCACCCGAGCGGGACAGAGTGAAGCTTTCTTT
many	-	TRBV28	TRBJ1-1	CANPNVNTEAFF	TGTGCCAACCCGAATGTGAACACTGAAGCTTTCTTT
many	-	TRBV2	TRBJ1-2	CASSDEREGTF	TGTGCCAGCAGTGACGAACGGGAGGGTACCTTC
-	TRBD1	TRBV27	TRBJ1-1	CASRNLQGAGTEAFF	TGTGCCAGCAGGAACTTACAGGGGGCGGGAACTGAAGCTTTCTTT
many	-	TRBV6-1	TRBJ1-5	CASSRVGNQPQHF	TGTGCCAGCAGCAGGGTAGGAAATCAGCCCCAGCATTTT
many	-	TRBV7-9	TRBJ2-5	CASSWGDTQYF	TGTGCCAGCAGTTGGGGGGATACCCAGTACTTC
-	TRBD1	TRBV19	TRBJ2-7	CASSMGTGAYEQYF	TGTGCCAGTAGTATGGGGACAGGGGCCTACGAGCAGTACTTC
-	TRBD2	TRBV20-1	TRBJ2-7	CSAPAGGLYEQYF	TGCAGTGCCCCAGCGGGAGGGCTATACGAGCAGTACTTC
many	-	TRBV14	TRBJ1-3	CASSQVGVGSGNTIYF	TGTGCCAGCAGCCAAGTTGGGGTTGGTTCTGGAAACACCATATATTTT
many	TRBD1	TRBV19	TRBJ2-5	CASSTTGTRSTQYF	TGTGCCAGTAGTACGACAGGGACAAGATCGACCCAGTACTTC
many	-	TRBV20-1	TRBJ1-5	CSALDSSNQPQHF	TGCAGTGCTCTGGACAGTAGCAATCAGCCCCAGCATTTT
few	-	TRBV18	TRBJ1-1	CASSPLPYGEAFF	TGTGCCAGCTCCCCATTGCCGTATGGTGAAGCTTTCTTT
few	-	TRBV24-1	TRBJ2-5	CATSGLSQGMASETQYF	TGTGCCACCAGTGGCCTCTCACAGGGAATGGCTAGTGAGACCCAGTACTTC